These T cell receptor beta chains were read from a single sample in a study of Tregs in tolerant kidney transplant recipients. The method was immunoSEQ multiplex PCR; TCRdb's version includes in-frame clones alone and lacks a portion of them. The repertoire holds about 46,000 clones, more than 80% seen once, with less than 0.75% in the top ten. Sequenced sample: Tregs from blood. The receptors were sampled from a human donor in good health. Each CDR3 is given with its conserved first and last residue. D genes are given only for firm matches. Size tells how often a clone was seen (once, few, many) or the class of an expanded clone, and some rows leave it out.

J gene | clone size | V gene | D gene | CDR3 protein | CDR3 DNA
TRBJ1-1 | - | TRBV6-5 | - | CASSYSRAAEAFF | TGTGCCAGCAGTTACTCTAGAGCGGCTGAAGCTTTCTTT
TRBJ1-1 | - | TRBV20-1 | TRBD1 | CSARIQGVAFF | TGCAGTGCTAGAATACAGGGGGTGGCTTTCTTT
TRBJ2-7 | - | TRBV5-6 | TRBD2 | CASSLGLAGADF | TGTGCCAGCAGCCTGGGACTAGCGGGGGCTGACTTC
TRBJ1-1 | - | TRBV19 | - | CASSTGQNTEAFF | TGTGCCAGTAGTACGGGACAGAACACTGAAGCTTTCTTT
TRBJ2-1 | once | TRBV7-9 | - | CASSLSGAWLQFF | TGTGCCAGCAGCTTATCGGGGGCTTGGCTCCAGTTCTTC
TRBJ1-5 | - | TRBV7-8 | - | CASSLVGPEPQHF | TGTGCCAGCAGCTTAGTTGGCCCAGAGCCCCAGCATTTT
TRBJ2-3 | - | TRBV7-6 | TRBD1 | CASSSTQGAGADTQYF | TGTGCCAGCAGCTCAACACAGGGGGCTGGGGCAGATACGCAGTATTTT
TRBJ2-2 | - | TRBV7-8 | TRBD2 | CASSFLAGGAPGELFF | TGTGCCAGCAGCTTCCTAGCGGGAGGGGCCCCCGGGGAGCTGTTTTTT
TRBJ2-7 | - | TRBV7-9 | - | CASSLVGGSYEQYF | TGTGCCAGCAGCTTAGTTGGGGGATCCTACGAGCAGTACTTC
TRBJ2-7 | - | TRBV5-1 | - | CASRDGSSYEQYF | TGCGCCAGCAGGGACGGGAGCTCCTACGAGCAGTACTTC
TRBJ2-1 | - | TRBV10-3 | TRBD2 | CAIRAGTSGEGQFF | TGTGCCATCAGGGCCGGGACTAGCGGGGAGGGGCAGTTCTTC
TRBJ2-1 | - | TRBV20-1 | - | CSASWTNEQFF | TGCAGTGCTTCCTGGACCAATGAGCAGTTCTTC
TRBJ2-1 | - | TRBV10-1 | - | CASSQGAGGSSYNEQFF | TGCGCCAGCAGCCAGGGGGCGGGGGGGTCCTCCTACAATGAGCAGTTCTTC
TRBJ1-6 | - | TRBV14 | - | CASSQGGGSPLHF | TGTGCCAGCAGCCAAGGGGGCGGGTCACCCCTCCACTTT
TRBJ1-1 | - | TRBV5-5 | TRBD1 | CASSLAVWDRPSNTEAFF | TGTGCCAGCAGCTTGGCCGTTTGGGACAGGCCCTCTAACACTGAAGCTTTCTTT
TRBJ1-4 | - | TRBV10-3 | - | CAISASLGHFNEKLFF | TGTGCCATCAGTGCCTCCCTGGGACACTTTAATGAAAAACTGTTTTTT
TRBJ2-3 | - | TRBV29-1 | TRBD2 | CSVGRLAGATDTQYF | TGCAGCGTTGGAAGACTAGCGGGGGCCACAGATACGCAGTATTTT
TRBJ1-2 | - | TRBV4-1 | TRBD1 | CASSFARTGALYGYTF | TGCGCCAGCAGCTTCGCCCGGACAGGGGCTCTATATGGCTACACCTTC
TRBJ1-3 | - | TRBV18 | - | CASSSIAGNTIYF | TGTGCCAGCTCATCGATAGCTGGAAACACCATATATTTT
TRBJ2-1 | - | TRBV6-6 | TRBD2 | CGVAVGTISNEQFF | TGTGGCGTAGCCGTAGGGACTATTTCCAATGAGCAGTTCTTC
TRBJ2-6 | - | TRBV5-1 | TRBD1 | CASSGPVGQGLLSGANVLTF | TGCGCCAGCAGTGGTCCGGTAGGACAGGGCCTATTATCTGGGGCCAACGTCCTGACTTTC
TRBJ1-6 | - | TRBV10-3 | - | CAIRAGLWDNSPLHF | TGTGCCATCCGGGCAGGGCTTTGGGATAATTCACCCCTCCACTTT
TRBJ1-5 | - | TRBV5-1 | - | CASSFGGSQPQHF | TGCGCCAGCAGCTTTGGAGGGTCTCAGCCCCAGCATTTT
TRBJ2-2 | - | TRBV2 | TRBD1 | CASRWDRGMAGELFF | TGTGCCAGCAGATGGGACAGGGGGATGGCCGGGGAGCTGTTTTTT
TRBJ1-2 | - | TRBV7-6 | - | CASSAQILADGYTF | TGTGCCAGCAGCGCCCAGATTTTGGCAGACGGCTACACCTTC
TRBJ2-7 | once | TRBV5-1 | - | CASSPGTGLKQYF | TGCGCCAGCAGCCCAGGGACGGGGTTGAAGCAGTACTTC
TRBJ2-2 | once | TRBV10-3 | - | CAIRGRGETGELFF | TGTGCCATCAGGGGCAGGGGTGAGACCGGGGAGCTGTTTTTT
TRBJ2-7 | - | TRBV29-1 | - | CSVELTATRQYF | TGCAGCGTTGAACTAACGGCTACTAGACAGTACTTC
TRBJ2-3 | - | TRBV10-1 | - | CASSDFRGANTQYF | TGCGCCAGCAGTGATTTCAGAGGCGCCAATACGCAGTATTTT
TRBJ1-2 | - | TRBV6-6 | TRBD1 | CASKTGANYGYTF | TGTGCCAGTAAAACAGGGGCTAACTATGGCTACACCTTC
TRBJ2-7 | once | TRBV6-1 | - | CASSSQGGSSYEQYF | TGTGCCAGCAGTTCCCAAGGGGGGTCTTCCTACGAGCAGTACTTC
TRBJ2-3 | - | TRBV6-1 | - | CASGSGDTQYF | TGTGCCAGCGGGAGTGGAGATACGCAGTATTTT
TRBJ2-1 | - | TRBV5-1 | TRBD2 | CASSFQGLAGSSSYNEQFF | TGCGCCAGCAGCTTCCAGGGACTAGCGGGGTCGAGCTCCTACAATGAGCAGTTCTTC
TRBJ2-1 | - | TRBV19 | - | CASSHRDLTYNEQFF | TGTGCCAGTAGTCACCGGGACTTGACCTACAATGAGCAGTTCTTC
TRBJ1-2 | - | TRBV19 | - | CASSTRSTDGYTF | TGTGCCAGTAGTACCCGATCGACAGATGGCTACACCTTC